One and the same sample provided the 27 T cell receptor beta chains below, sequenced in a study of blood T cell repertoires in COVID-19. Produced via immunoSEQ multiplex PCR; TCRdb's table is partial and in-frame only. The repertoire includes about 140,000 clones, roughly three quarters of them detected once, and 6% sits in the top ten. The sample comprised PBMCs or T cells enriched from blood (not recorded which). These TCRs come from a woman between 50 and 59 years old who had recovered from COVID-19.

The rearrangement joins TRBV6-5 to TRBJ1-5, with 7 bases matching TRBD1. V lost 6 bases, J lost 6 bases, and 5 bases stayed unmatched. CDR1 is MNHEY and CDR2 is SVGAGI in the germline V gene. There are 13 residues in the CDR3. As DNA, the CDR3 is TGTGCCAGCAGATCGACAGGGACTCAGCCCCAGCATTTT. It encodes CASRSTGTQPQHF.

The gene calls are TRBV4-1 and TRBJ2-3; 7 bases agree with TRBD2. Germline loops: CDR1 MGHRA, CDR2 YSYEKL. This CDR3 has 14 amino acids. V lost 1 base and J lost 4; bases outside the gene matches: 2. The chain's CDR3 is CASSQAGGADTQYF. For the CDR3, the DNA is TGCGCCAGCAGCCAAGCTGGGGGGGCAGATACGCAGTATTTT.

The chain couples TRBV9 to TRBJ1-1; D is unclear. The CDR3 totals 13 residues. The germline V gene encodes CDR1 SGDLS and CDR2 YYNGEE. V lost 0 bases, J lost 3 bases, and 6 bases lay in between. The CDR3 DNA reads as TGTGCCAGCAGCGTAGTCGGGGACACTGAAGCTTTCTTT. Amino acids: CASSVVGDTEAFF.

This rearrangement joins TRBV29-1 to TRBJ2-5; TRBD1 is a possible D gene (6 bases). CDR1 is SQVTM and CDR2 is ANQGSEA in the germline V gene. The CDR3 covers 15 residues. V lost 1 base and J 2 bases, leaving 14 bases between the germline ends. CDR3 in amino acids: CSVEGTQGYQETQYF. The CDR3 nucleotides are TGCAGCGTTGAAGGCACTCAGGGGTATCAAGAGACCCAGTACTTC. Complete variable domain (other parts from reference TRBV29-1 and TRBJ2-5): SAVISQKPSRDICQRGTSLTIQCQVDSQVTMMFWYRQQPGQSLTLIATANQGSEATYESGFVIDKFPISRPNLTFSTLTVSNMSPEDSSIYLCSVEGTQGYQETQYFGPGTRLLVL.

This chain uses TRBV3-1 (or the pseudogene TRBV3-2) with TRBJ2-2; 7 positions agree with TRBD1. In germline, CDR1 is LGHDT, CDR2 YNNKEL (reference sequence). With V trimmed by 4 bases and J by 2 bases, 4 bases remained unmatched. This CDR3 comprises 15 residues. CDR3 amino acids: CASSPRQGNTGELFF. CDR3 in DNA: TGTGCCAGCAGCCCCCGACAGGGTAACACCGGGGAGCTGTTTTTT.

The CDR3, as DNA: TGTGCCAGCAGCTTAGCGGCGGGGGGGAACACCGGGGAGCTGTTTTTT. As protein: CASSLAAGGNTGELFF. The rearrangement joins TRBV7-9 to TRBJ2-2; 8 bases align to TRBD2. This CDR3 is 16 amino acids long. Germline values: CDR1 SEHNR, CDR2 FQNEAQ (reference sequence). V gave up 0 bases and J gave up 1 base; unmatched junction bases: 1.

This clone was counted between two and nine times. The genes are TRBV7-2 and TRBJ2-7, with 7 bases fitting TRBD2. The CDR3 totals 16 residues. The V gene's germline CDR1 is SGHTA and CDR2 FQGNSA. J was trimmed by 1 base and V by 4 bases; bases with no gene match: 10. CDR3 in DNA: TGTGCCAGCAGCTCCGGAACCGGCGGGGGTTCCTACGAGCAGTACTTC. It codes for CASSSGTGGGSYEQYF.

This clone was seen only a few times. The V gene is TRBV15, the J gene TRBJ1-2; the D is unclear. The CDR3 has 11 amino acids. V was clipped by 10 bases and J by 7 bases, with 13 bases between them. Germline V gene data show CDR1 as LNHNV and CDR2 as YYDKDF (reference sequence). CDR3 region: CASGDTRGYTF. In nucleotides, the CDR3 is TGTGCCAGCGGGGATACCCGTGGCTACACCTTC.

V usage is TRBV9 and J usage is TRBJ1-4; 8 nucleotides match TRBD1. V dropped 5 bases and J dropped 8; count of bases not matched to a gene: 11. The germline CDR1 and CDR2 sequences are SGDLS and YYNGEE. There are 15 residues in the CDR3. The chain's CDR3 is CASSRLGQGGEKLFF. The DNA of the CDR3 is TGTGCCAGCAGTAGACTCGGACAGGGAGGCGAAAAACTGTTTTTT.

The CDR3 loop is CASALSGAVEAFF. The CDR3 DNA sequence: TGTGCTAGTGCACTGAGTGGGGCCGTTGAAGCTTTCTTT. The chain is built from TRBV12-5 and TRBJ1-1; possibly TRBD1 for D (5 bases). In germline, CDR1 is LGHNT, CDR2 FRNRAP. Trimming cost V 7 bases and J 7 bases, with 16 bases left between them. The CDR3 length is 13 residues.

The chain carries TRBV7-8 and TRBJ2-1, with 8 nucleotides matching TRBD2. V dropped 0 bases and J dropped 2; count of bases not matched to a gene: 15. The CDR3 loop spans 20 amino acids. Germline assignment: CDR1 SGHVS and CDR2 FQNEAQ. CDR3 DNA: TGTGCCAGCAGCTTAGCGCTCATCGGGGTACTAGCGGAACCCTACAATGAGCAGTTCTTC. It yields the protein CASSLALIGVLAEPYNEQFF.

CDR3 nucleotide sequence: TGTGCCAGCGAGCGGGGGCATAGCACAGATACGCAGTATTTT. Its protein is CASERGHSTDTQYF. The V and J genes are TRBV7-9 and TRBJ2-3; TRBD2 matches at 8 bases. Trimming took 8 bases from V and 0 from J; bases not matched to a gene: 4. CDR3 length equals 14 residues. CDR1 is SEHNR and CDR2 is FQNEAQ in the germline V gene (reference sequence). Variable domain in full (rest from reference TRBV7-9 and TRBJ2-3): DTGVSQNPRHKITKRGQNVTFRCDPISEHNRLYWYRQTLGQGPEFLTYFQNEAQLEKSRLLSDRFSAERPKGSFSTLEIQRTEQGDSAMYLCASERGHSTDTQYFGPGTRLTVL.

The rearrangement uses TRBV6-5 and TRBJ2-7; 8 bases fit TRBD1. V shed 6 bases, J shed 0 bases, and the junction held 4 bases outside the gene matches. The CDR3 is 14 amino acids. The V gene's germline CDR1 is MNHEY and CDR2 SVGAGI. DNA for the CDR3: TGTGCCAGCAGGAAGGACAGGGACTCCTACGAGCAGTACGTC. It yields the protein CASRKDRDSYEQYV.

The J gene is TRBJ2-2, the V gene TRBV5-8, with D uncertain. Per the germline V gene, CDR1 is SGHTS and CDR2 is YDEGEE. There are 18 residues in the CDR3. V was clipped by 0 bases and J by 4 bases, with 19 bases between them. Here the CDR3 reads CASSLDSLYSVLTGELFF. The CDR3 DNA follows: TGTGCCAGCAGCTTGGATAGCCTTTACTCCGTCCTCACCGGGGAGCTGTTTTTT. The full variable domain, with the rest looked up from reference TRBV5-8 and TRBJ2-2, is EAGVTQSPTHLIKTRGQQATLRCSPISGHTSVYWYQQALGLGLQFLLWYDEGEERNRGNFPPRFSGRQFPNYSSELNVNALELEDSALYLCASSLDSLYSVLTGELFFGEGSRLTVL.

The table lists this clone with many counts. This chain connects TRBV6-5 to TRBJ1-5, with D possibly being TRBD1 (6 bases). The CDR3 is 15 residues long. Germline V gene data show CDR1 as MNHEY and CDR2 as SVGAGI. Trimming left V 4 bases short and J 1 base short, with 11 bases between. The CDR3 reads CASSLTGTSNQPQHF. In DNA, the CDR3 is TGTGCCAGCAGTTTGACAGGAACCAGCAATCAGCCCCAGCATTTT.

The chain couples TRBV7-5 to TRBJ2-5; TRBD2 reflects the table's D call only, with no check against the DNA. TRBV7-5 corresponds to a pseudogene. The CDR3 runs 11 residues. DNA for the CDR3: TGTGTCAGAACCGGGGGGCGCACCCAGTACTTC. Its translation: CVRTGGRTQYF.

The V gene is TRBV5-4, the J gene TRBJ1-2; D not resolved. Per the germline V gene, CDR1 is SGHNT and CDR2 is YYREEE (reference sequence). The CDR3 consists of 14 residues. The V end was cut by 2 bases, the J end by 3 bases, with 11 bases between. This chain's CDR3 is CASSFLAIDYGYTF. Written as DNA, the CDR3 is TGTGCCAGCAGCTTTTTAGCTATAGACTATGGCTACACCTTC.

This rearrangement joins TRBV30 to TRBJ2-7, with TRBD1 identical over 9 bases. Germline V gene sequence: CDR1 GTSNPN, CDR2 SVGIG (reference sequence). The junction had 4 bases not matched to a gene; V was cut back by 0 bases and J by 1 base. The CDR3 is 15 residues long. As DNA, the CDR3 is TGTGCCTGGAGTGTTGGGACAGGGAATTCCTACGAGCAGTACTTC. This gives the protein CAWSVGTGNSYEQYF. The whole variable domain, remainder taken from reference TRBV30 and TRBJ2-7, is SQTIHQWPATLVQPVGSPLSLECTVEGTSNPNLYWYRQAAGRGLQLLFYSVGIGQISSEVPQNLSASRPQDRQFILSSKKLLLSDSGFYLCAWSVGTGNSYEQYFGPGTRLTVT.

The rearrangement links TRBV5-6 to TRBJ2-7, with a weak D call TRBD1 (6 bases). CDR3 size: 15 residues. The V end was cut by 2 bases, the J end by 5 bases, with 17 bases between. Germline CDR1 SGHDT, CDR2 YYEEEE. CDR3 DNA: TGTGCCAGCAGCTTCCGGGACACACACGCCCACGAGCAGTACGTC. Protein sequence: CASSFRDTHAHEQYV.

This clone was counted at least ten times. The chain has TRBV7-8 and TRBJ1-1; D may be TRBD1 (6 bases). The CDR3 spans 14 residues. The ends were cut back, 4 bases at V and 1 base at J, with 10 bases in the middle. Germline lookup yields CDR1 SGHVS and CDR2 FQNEAQ. CDR3 nucleotide sequence: TGTGCCAGCAGCTGGGGACATCAGAACACTGAAGCTTTCTTT. It yields the protein CASSWGHQNTEAFF.

The genes are TRBV6-5 and TRBJ1-2; D not certain. The CDR3 consists of 14 residues. Trimming removed 6 bases from V and 4 bases from J, with 15 bases in between. CDR1 is MNHEY and CDR2 is SVGAGI in the germline V gene. In DNA, the CDR3 is TGTGCCAGCAGATCGTACACGGAGTTCTATGGCTACACCTTC. Translated: CASRSYTEFYGYTF.

The chain recombines TRBV7-8 with TRBJ2-7; D is uncertain. V was trimmed by 5 bases and J by 2 bases, leaving 10 bases between them. Germline assignment: CDR1 SGHVS and CDR2 FQNEAQ. This CDR3 spans 13 amino acids. CDR3 sequence reads: CASSPQITYEQYV. As DNA, the CDR3 is TGTGCCAGCAGCCCCCAGATCACCTACGAGCAGTACGTC.

V gene TRBV28 combines with J gene TRBJ1-4; D not certain. This CDR3 contains 14 residues. Trimming took 3 bases from V and 4 from J, leaving 9 bases between them. Germline V CDR1 and CDR2: MDHEN, SYDVKM. CDR3: CASSFSGNNEKLFF. CDR3 DNA sequence: TGTGCCAGCAGTTTCTCGGGGAATAATGAAAAACTGTTTTTT.

The rearrangement joins TRBV5-4 to TRBJ1-4, with D possibly matching TRBD1 (5 bases). The CDR3 has 15 residues. CDR1 SGHNT and CDR2 YYREEE come from the germline V gene (reference sequence). Trimming shortened V by 0 bases and J by 7 bases, and 13 bases separated the two germline ends. The CDR3 DNA follows: TGTGCCAGCAGCTTGGCCCTAGGGGAAGGTGAAAAACTGTTTTTT. Its translation is CASSLALGEGEKLFF.

V usage is TRBV19 and J usage is TRBJ2-5; 7 bases line up with TRBD1. Per the germline V gene, CDR1 is LNHDA and CDR2 is SQIVND (reference sequence). The ends lost 6 bases at V and 7 bases at J; junction bases unmatched: 11. The length of the CDR3 is 14 residues. CDR3: CASSPTGWSLTQYF. The CDR3 DNA reads as TGTGCCAGTAGCCCGACAGGGTGGTCTTTGACCCAGTACTTC.

This rearrangement joins TRBV4-1 to TRBJ1-1, with D possibly TRBD1 on 6 matching bases. CDR1 and CDR2 (germline): MGHRA, YSYEKL. The CDR3 totals 15 residues. V lost 2 bases and J lost 1, with 11 bases in between. The CDR3, as DNA: TGCGCCAGCAGCCAAACCCCGGACAGGAACACTGAAGCTTTCTTT. Protein: CASSQTPDRNTEAFF.

The chain joins TRBV3-1 (or the pseudogene TRBV3-2) to TRBJ1-2, with TRBD1 identical over 7 bases. Germline values: CDR1 LGHDT, CDR2 YNNKEL (reference sequence). J gave up 14 bases and V 0 bases, and 9 bases lay outside the gene matches. The CDR3 has 13 amino acids. The chain's CDR3 is CASSQEGTEQRTF. The CDR3 bases are TGTGCCAGCAGCCAAGAAGGGACAGAACAGAGGACCTTC.